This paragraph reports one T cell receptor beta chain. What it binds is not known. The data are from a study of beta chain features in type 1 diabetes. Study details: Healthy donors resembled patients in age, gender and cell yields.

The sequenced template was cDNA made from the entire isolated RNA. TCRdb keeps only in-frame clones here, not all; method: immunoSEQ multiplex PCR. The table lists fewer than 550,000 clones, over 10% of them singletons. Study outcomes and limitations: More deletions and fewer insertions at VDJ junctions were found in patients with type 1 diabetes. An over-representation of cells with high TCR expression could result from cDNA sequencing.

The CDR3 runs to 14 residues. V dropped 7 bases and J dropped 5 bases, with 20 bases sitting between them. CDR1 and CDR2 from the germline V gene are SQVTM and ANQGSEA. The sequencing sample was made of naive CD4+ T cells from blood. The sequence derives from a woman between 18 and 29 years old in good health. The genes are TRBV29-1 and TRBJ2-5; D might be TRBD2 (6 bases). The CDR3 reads CSGRQGGARETQYF. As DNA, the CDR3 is TGCAGCGGCCGTCAAGGAGGGGCGAGGGAGACCCAGTACTTC. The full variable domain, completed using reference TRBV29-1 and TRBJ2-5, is SAVISQKPSRDICQRGTSLTIQCQVDSQVTMMFWYRQQPGQSLTLIATANQGSEATYESGFVIDKFPISRPNLTFSTLTVSNMSPEDSSIYLCSGRQGGARETQYFGPGTRLLVL.